This is a list of T cell receptor beta chains from one sample in a study of cytomegalovirus exposure and HLA in healthy donors. Here immunoSEQ multiplex PCR was the method, and the copy in TCRdb shows in-frame clones only, minus some. The sample records approximately 200,000 clones, roughly 84% being singletons. Sequencing was done on a sample of PBMCs. These receptors originate from a boy between 10 and 17 years old in good health and CMV-seronegative. The CDR3 runs from the conserved cysteine through the conserved F or W. D genes are given only for firm matches. Not every row has a clone size; where given, it reads once, few, many or a size class.

CDR3 protein | CDR3 DNA | clone size | J gene | CDR3 length | D gene | V gene
CASSFRDNDYEQYF | TGTGCCAGCAGCTTCCGGGACAACGACTACGAGCAGTACTTC | few | TRBJ2-7 | 14 | NA | TRBV5-4
CSVEQVSEAFF | TGCAGCGTTGAACAGGTCAGTGAAGCTTTCTTT | NA | TRBJ1-1 | 11 | NA | TRBV29-1
CASIPGQGAYQPQHF | TGTGCCAGTATACCGGGACAGGGGGCGTATCAGCCCCAGCATTTT | NA | TRBJ1-5 | 15 | TRBD1 | TRBV6-6
CASTPRTGSETYEQYF | TGTGCCAGCACCCCTCGGACGGGGAGTGAAACCTACGAGCAGTACTTC | NA | TRBJ2-7 | 16 | NA | TRBV7-8
CASSPGGQGPNQPQHF | TGTGCCAGCAGTCCCGGGGGGCAGGGGCCGAATCAGCCCCAGCATTTT | NA | TRBJ1-5 | 16 | NA | TRBV9
CASSWAGAYEQYF | TGTGCCAGCAGTTGGGCAGGGGCTTACGAGCAGTACTTC | NA | TRBJ2-7 | 13 | NA | TRBV6-5
CASSRGPEQYF | TGTGCCAGCAGTCGCGGTCCCGAGCAGTACTTC | NA | TRBJ2-7 | 11 | NA | TRBV6-6
CASSSPAEGSYEQYF | TGTGCCAGCAGTTCTCCGGCGGAGGGGTCCTACGAGCAGTACTTC | NA | TRBJ2-7 | 15 | NA | TRBV6-6
CASSQDPGGRETQYF | TGCGCCAGCAGCCAAGATCCGGGGGGGAGAGAGACCCAGTACTTC | NA | TRBJ2-5 | 15 | TRBD2 | TRBV4-1
CASSTHLDRGQETQYF | TGTGCCAGCAGCACCCATCTAGACAGGGGCCAAGAGACCCAGTACTTC | NA | TRBJ2-5 | 16 | TRBD1 | TRBV9
CASSFSTSGSEQFF | TGTGCCAGCAGCTTCTCGACTAGCGGGAGTGAGCAGTTCTTC | NA | TRBJ2-1 | 14 | TRBD2 | TRBV7-2
CASSQDRRGTGTAEAFF | TGCGCCAGCAGCCAAGATAGGAGGGGAACGGGGACTGCTGAAGCTTTCTTT | NA | TRBJ1-1 | 17 | NA | TRBV4-3
CASRTGYNEKLFF | TGTGCCAGTAGGACAGGCTATAATGAAAAACTGTTTTTT | NA | TRBJ1-4 | 13 | TRBD1 | TRBV2
CASSVGHGGYEQYF | TGTGCCAGCAGCGTAGGGCATGGAGGGTACGAGCAGTACTTC | once | TRBJ2-7 | 14 | NA | TRBV9
CASSSGLAGTTDTQYF | TGCGCCAGCAGCTCCGGACTAGCGGGAACCACAGATACGCAGTATTTT | few | TRBJ2-3 | 16 | TRBD2 | TRBV5-1
CASSLGGNTEAFF | TGTGCCAGTAGTCTCGGGGGGAACACTGAAGCTTTCTTT | NA | TRBJ1-1 | 13 | NA | TRBV19
CASSPKTSGVKNEQFF | TGTGCCAGCAGTCCAAAGACTAGCGGGGTTAAAAATGAGCAGTTCTTC | NA | TRBJ2-1 | 16 | TRBD2 | TRBV27
CASTIGGRKDYEQYF | TGTGCCAGTACGATCGGGGGACGGAAAGACTACGAGCAGTACTTC | NA | TRBJ2-7 | 15 | NA | TRBV13
CASSFPGRGEKLFF | TGTGCCAGCAGTTTCCCCGGACGGGGTGAAAAACTGTTTTTT | NA | TRBJ1-4 | 14 | NA | TRBV28
CASSRGDRSGLVGYTF | TGTGCCAGCAGTAGGGGAGACAGGAGTGGGCTAGTGGGCTACACCTTC | NA | TRBJ1-2 | 16 | NA | TRBV2
CASSLSATNEKLFF | TGTGCCAGCAGCTTGAGTGCAACTAATGAAAAACTGTTTTTT | NA | TRBJ1-4 | 14 | NA | TRBV28
CSAPTGGGAFF | TGCAGTGCACCGACAGGGGGCGGAGCTTTCTTT | NA | TRBJ1-1 | 11 | TRBD1 | TRBV20-1
CASSLGVGLAGIRITAYEQYF | TGCGCCAGCAGCTTGGGGGTGGGACTAGCGGGAATCCGGATCACCGCGTACGAGCAGTACTTC | NA | TRBJ2-7 | 21 | TRBD2 | TRBV5-1
CASSLGRGSWQYF | TGTGCCAGCAGCTTAGGAAGGGGATCGTGGCAGTACTTC | NA | TRBJ2-7 | 13 | NA | TRBV7-3
CASSPGLVNEQFF | TGTGCCAGCAGCCCGGGACTAGTCAATGAGCAGTTCTTC | NA | TRBJ2-1 | 13 | TRBD2 | TRBV7-8
CASSLSGPGAVEQYF | TGTGCCAGCAGTTTATCCGGCCCAGGGGCAGTCGAGCAGTACTTC | NA | TRBJ2-7 | 15 | NA | TRBV27
CASTGGANEKLFF | TGTGCCAGCACCGGGGGGGCTAATGAAAAACTGTTTTTT | NA | TRBJ1-4 | 13 | NA | TRBV6-5
CASSLGGYRQPQHF | TGTGCCAGCAGTTTGGGAGGGTACCGTCAGCCCCAGCATTTT | few | TRBJ1-5 | 14 | NA | TRBV27
CASSVPGESEQYF | TGTGCCAGCAGTGTCCCAGGGGAGAGCGAGCAGTACTTC | once | TRBJ2-7 | 13 | NA | TRBV2
CASSRRDTSYEQYF | TGTGCCAGCTCACGACGGGACACCTCCTACGAGCAGTACTTC | NA | TRBJ2-7 | 14 | NA | TRBV18
CASSGLVTDTQYF | TGCGCCAGCAGCGGGCTCGTCACAGATACGCAGTATTTT | NA | TRBJ2-3 | 13 | NA | TRBV5-1
CASSLGPGLAREQYF | TGCGCCAGCAGCTTGGGACCAGGACTAGCAAGGGAGCAGTACTTC | NA | TRBJ2-7 | 15 | TRBD2 | TRBV5-1
CASLWREGMNTEAFF | TGTGCCAGTCTATGGCGGGAGGGTATGAACACTGAAGCTTTCTTT | NA | TRBJ1-1 | 15 | NA | TRBV19
CASSSDYLGLLNEQFF | TGTGCCAGCAGCTCCGATTACCTCGGACTTCTCAATGAGCAGTTCTTC | NA | TRBJ2-1 | 16 | NA | TRBV7-8